Following are 24 T cell receptor beta chains from one sample sequenced in a study of cytomegalovirus exposure and HLA in healthy donors. In the PCR, 60 Vbeta and 13 Jbeta primers were used. TCRdb keeps only in-frame clones here, not all; method: immunoSEQ multiplex PCR. In the table there are 110,000 or so clones, over 60% of which are singletons. Sequences were obtained from PBMCs. The receptors here all came from a man between 18 and 29 years old in good health and CMV-seropositive.

The rearrangement joins TRBV25-1 to TRBJ1-1; D gene ambiguous. V was shortened by 5 bases and J by 5 bases, with 12 bases between the two germline ends. There are 13 residues in the CDR3. Germline V CDR1 and CDR2: MGHDK, SYGVNS. CDR3 protein: CASSYKRGTEAFF. Written as DNA, the CDR3 is TGTGCCAGCAGTTATAAAAGAGGGACTGAAGCTTTCTTT. The complete variable domain, with remaining parts taken from reference TRBV25-1 and TRBJ1-1, reads EADIYQTPRYLVIGTGKKITLECSQTMGHDKMYWYQQDPGMELHLIHYSYGVNSTEKGDLSSESTVSRIRTEHFPLTLESARPSHTSQYLCASSYKRGTEAFFGQGTRLTVV.

The chain has TRBV15 and TRBJ2-7; 9 bases fit TRBD2. The length of the CDR3 is 15 residues. The trim removed 0 bases at V and 2 bases at J, leaving 2 bases unmatched. Germline loops: CDR1 LNHNV, CDR2 YYDKDF (reference sequence). The CDR3 here is CATSRDRGRAYEQYF. CDR3 coding DNA: TGTGCCACCAGCAGAGATCGCGGGAGGGCCTACGAGCAGTACTTC. The full variable domain, with the rest looked up from reference TRBV15 and TRBJ2-7, is DAMVIQNPRYQVTQFGKPVTLSCSQTLNHNVMYWYQQKSSQAPKLLFHYYDKDFNNEADTPDNFQSRRPNTSFCFLDIRSPGLGDTAMYLCATSRDRGRAYEQYFGPGTRLTVT.

This sequence joins TRBV15 and TRBJ1-2; D is uncertain. CDR3 size: 16 residues. Germline V gene sequence: CDR1 LNHNV, CDR2 YYDKDF (reference sequence). Trimming removed 0 bases from V and 4 bases from J, with 15 bases in between. The CDR3 DNA reads TGTGCCACCAGCAGAGATCGGAGGACCGCATTCTATGGCTACACCTTC. Residues: CATSRDRRTAFYGYTF.

The rearrangement uses TRBV7-9 and TRBJ1-5; D is perhaps TRBD1 (6 bases). V gave up 1 base and J gave up 7 bases, with 14 bases separating them. Germline loops: CDR1 SEHNR, CDR2 FQNEAQ (reference sequence). The CDR3 runs to 15 residues. The DNA of the CDR3 is TGTGCCAGCAGCTTAGTGGGAGGGCAGGGGCAGCCCCAGCATTTT. It is translated as CASSLVGGQGQPQHF. Drawing the rest from reference TRBV7-9 and TRBJ1-5, the complete variable domain is DTGVSQNPRHKITKRGQNVTFRCDPISEHNRLYWYRQTLGQGPEFLTYFQNEAQLEKSRLLSDRFSAERPKGSFSTLEIQRTEQGDSAMYLCASSLVGGQGQPQHFGDGTRLSIL.

The DNA for the CDR3 is TGTGCCAGCAGCGGCGACAGGGGTTGGAACACCGGGGAGCTGTTTTTT. Translating gives CASSGDRGWNTGELFF. The rearrangement links TRBV5-5 to TRBJ2-2; TRBD1 aligns across 8 bases. Germline V gene data show CDR1 as SGHKS and CDR2 as YYEKEE (reference sequence). J lost 1 base, V lost 4 bases, and 6 bases had no gene match. This CDR3 region has 16 residues. Full variable domain (missing parts from reference TRBV5-5 and TRBJ2-2): DAGVTQSPTHLIKTRGQQVTLRCSPISGHKSVSWYQQVLGQGPQFIFQYYEKEERGRGNFPDRFSARQFPNYSSELNVNALLLGDSALYLCASSGDRGWNTGELFFGEGSRLTVL.

The chain employs TRBV29-1 and TRBJ1-1; no clear D gene. V dropped 4 bases and J dropped 0 bases, with 9 bases sitting between them. Per the germline V gene, CDR1 is SQVTM and CDR2 is ANQGSEA. The CDR3 runs to 13 residues. CDR3 nucleotide sequence: TGCAGCGTTGGTGAGGGAATGAACACTGAAGCTTTCTTT. Encoded protein: CSVGEGMNTEAFF.

This clone was seen a handful of times. The chain has TRBV5-6 and TRBJ1-6; D unclear. Germline V lookup: CDR1 SGHDT, CDR2 YYEEEE. V was trimmed by 1 base and J by 7 bases, leaving 12 bases between them. The CDR3 spans 15 residues. The CDR3 DNA is TGTGCCAGCAGCTTGTTTGATCAGCGGAATTCACCCCTCCACTTT. It translates to CASSLFDQRNSPLHF.

V usage is TRBV6-6 and J usage is TRBJ1-4; D is unclear. Per the germline V gene, CDR1 is MNHNY and CDR2 is SVGAGI (reference sequence). V lost 2 bases and J 0 bases, leaving 7 bases between the germline ends. The CDR3 totals 15 residues. CDR3: CASSYSGATNEKLFF. The CDR3 nucleotides read TGTGCCAGCAGTTACAGCGGGGCAACTAATGAAAAACTGTTTTTT.

The chain links TRBV13 to TRBJ1-1; 7 positions agree with TRBD1. V dropped 5 bases and J dropped 7; count of bases not matched to a gene: 13. Germline CDR1 PRHDT, CDR2 FYEKMQ (reference sequence). The length of the CDR3 is 15 residues. The CDR3 region is CASSRADRAILEAFF. DNA of the CDR3: TGTGCCAGCAGCCGAGCAGACAGGGCGATCCTTGAAGCTTTCTTT.

The V gene is TRBV27, the J gene TRBJ1-6; possibly TRBD1 for D (5 bases). Trimming shortened V by 2 bases and J by 10 bases, and 12 bases separated the two germline ends. The CDR3 is 14 residues long. CDR1 is MNHEY and CDR2 is SMNVEV in the germline V gene (reference sequence). CDR3 region: CASSLRQGYSPLHF. In DNA, the CDR3 is TGTGCCAGCAGTTTACGGCAGGGTTACTCACCCCTCCACTTT.

Only one count was recorded for this clone. The CDR3, as DNA: TGTGCCAGCGGCCGAGGTTCGACCTACGAGCAGTACTTC. Residues: CASGRGSTYEQYF. The gene calls are TRBV9 and TRBJ2-7, with D hard to call. The germline gives CDR1 SGDLS, CDR2 YYNGEE. Trimming removed 7 bases from V and 2 bases from J, with 13 bases in between. There are 13 residues in the CDR3.

This clone was detected only a few times. The CDR3 DNA is TGTGCCAGCAGCCTAGCACCCACGGGCTGGAACGAGCAGTACTTC. It translates to CASSLAPTGWNEQYF. This chain joins TRBV6-5 and TRBJ2-7; weak D call: TRBD2 (5 bases). The germline V gene has CDR1 MNHEY and CDR2 SVGAGI. The CDR3 runs 15 residues. V lost 6 bases to trimming and J lost 5 bases, with 20 bases between them.

The chain uses TRBV2 and TRBJ1-4, with TRBD1 matching over 7 bases. The V gene's germline CDR1 is SNHLY and CDR2 FYNNEI. This CDR3 is built from 14 residues. Trimming cost V 10 bases and J 4 bases; bases outside gene matches: 9. The CDR3: CATRSTGVNEKLFF. In DNA, the CDR3 is TGTGCCACGAGGAGCACAGGGGTTAATGAAAAACTGTTTTTT.

The chain joins TRBV29-1 to TRBJ1-2; tentatively, D is TRBD1 (6 bases). The CDR3 loop spans 13 amino acids. Trimming shortened V by 0 bases and J by 4 bases, and 9 bases separated the two germline ends. In germline, CDR1 is SQVTM, CDR2 ANQGSEA. CDR3 bases: TGCAGCGTTGAAGACAGGGGTACCTATGGCTACACCTTC. Translating gives CSVEDRGTYGYTF.

V usage is TRBV2 and J usage is TRBJ2-5; 7 bases map to TRBD1. Germline V gives CDR1 SNHLY, CDR2 FYNNEI. This CDR3 has 13 amino acids. J was trimmed by 1 base and V by 10 bases; bases with no gene match: 6. CDR3 residues: CATRTGFQETQYF. In nucleotides, the CDR3 is TGTGCCACCCGGACAGGCTTCCAAGAGACCCAGTACTTC.

This clone was found a few times. This chain joins TRBV5-1 and TRBJ2-7; 11 bases agree with TRBD1. Germline V gene sequence: CDR1 SGHRS, CDR2 YFSETQ. V lost 0 bases, J lost 6 bases, and 2 bases stayed unmatched. This CDR3 is built from 14 residues. CDR3 sequence (DNA): TGCGCCAGCAGCTTGGTCGGGACAGGGGGCGAGCAGTACTTC. Translated, it gives CASSLVGTGGEQYF.

The chain carries TRBV14 and TRBJ1-6; TRBD1 agrees at 9 bases. The germline V gene encodes CDR1 SGHDN and CDR2 FVKESK. Unmatched junction bases numbered 6, after V lost 2 bases and J lost 10 bases. This CDR3 has 15 amino acids. CDR3 nucleotide sequence: TGTGCCAGCAGCCAAACCACAGGGGGCTCATCACCCCTCCACTTT. Translation gives CASSQTTGGSSPLHF.

The rearrangement uses TRBV5-1 and TRBJ1-1; 7 nucleotides line up with TRBD1. The CDR3 contains 13 residues. In germline, CDR1 is SGHRS, CDR2 YFSETQ. With 5 bases clipped from V and 1 base from J, the junction kept 2 bases outside the gene matches. CDR3 region: CASSRTGNTEAFF. CDR3 coding DNA: TGCGCCAGCAGTCGGACAGGGAACACTGAAGCTTTCTTT.

The chain uses TRBV11-2 and TRBJ2-7; TRBD1 is a possible D gene (5 bases). This CDR3 has 13 amino acids. Germline V gene data show CDR1 as SGHAT and CDR2 as FQNNGV. Trimming cost V 1 base and J 5 bases, with 9 bases left between them. The CDR3 region has the DNA TGTGCCAGCAGCTTAGGGGGCCGAAACGAGCAGTACTTC. Its protein product is CASSLGGRNEQYF. Complete variable domain (other parts from reference TRBV11-2 and TRBJ2-7): EAGVAQSPRYKIIEKRQSVAFWCNPISGHATLYWYQQILGQGPKLLIQFQNNGVVDDSQLPKDRFSAERLKGVDSTLKIQPAKLEDSAVYLCASSLGGRNEQYFGPGTRLTVT.

The CDR3 region is CASSRDRAHEQFF. In DNA form, the CDR3 reads TGTGCCAGCAGCAGGGACAGGGCCCATGAGCAGTTCTTC. This rearrangement joins TRBV7-3 to TRBJ2-1; 9 bases align to TRBD1. Germline CDR1 and CDR2: SGHTA and FQGTGA. The trim removed 5 bases at V and 8 bases at J, leaving 4 bases unmatched. This CDR3 is built from 13 residues.

The V call is TRBV27, the J call TRBJ1-3; 9 bases map to TRBD1. V shed 4 bases and J 3 bases; nucleotides not matched to a gene: 10. This CDR3 is 17 amino acids long. Germline CDR1 is MNHEY and CDR2 is SMNVEV (reference sequence). Here the CDR3 reads CASSSFTGGLGGNTIYF. CDR3 DNA: TGTGCCAGCAGTTCGTTCACAGGGGGCTTAGGTGGAAACACCATATATTTT.

The rearrangement joins TRBV15 to TRBJ2-7; weak D call: TRBD2 (5 bases). The CDR3 runs to 14 residues. Between the trimmed V and J ends, which lost 0 bases and 3 bases, there was a span of 9 bases. Germline V gene sequence: CDR1 LNHNV, CDR2 YYDKDF (reference sequence). CDR3 protein: CATSRDPEGYEQYF. In DNA form, the CDR3 reads TGTGCCACCAGCAGAGACCCAGAGGGCTACGAGCAGTACTTC.

The V and J genes are TRBV7-9 and TRBJ2-7, with 7 positions matching TRBD1. The CDR3 loop spans 13 amino acids. CDR1 SEHNR and CDR2 FQNEAQ come from the germline V gene (reference sequence). The J segment lost 7 bases and the V segment lost 5 bases, leaving 8 bases of the junction unmatched. The CDR3 DNA is TGTGCCAGCAGCATAGGACAGGTCTCGGAGCAGTACTTC. It translates to CASSIGQVSEQYF.

As for this clone: Germline and junction disagree at one end, which may indicate a read error. The chain has TRBV5-6 and TRBJ2-6, with D possibly TRBD1 on 5 matching bases. Germline V CDR1 and CDR2: SGHDT, YYEEEE. This CDR3 spans 16 amino acids. Here the CDR3 DNA reads TGTGCCAGCAGCCCTACAGGTCGCTCTGGGGCCAACGTCCTGGCTTTC. Its protein product is CASSPTGRSGANVLAF.